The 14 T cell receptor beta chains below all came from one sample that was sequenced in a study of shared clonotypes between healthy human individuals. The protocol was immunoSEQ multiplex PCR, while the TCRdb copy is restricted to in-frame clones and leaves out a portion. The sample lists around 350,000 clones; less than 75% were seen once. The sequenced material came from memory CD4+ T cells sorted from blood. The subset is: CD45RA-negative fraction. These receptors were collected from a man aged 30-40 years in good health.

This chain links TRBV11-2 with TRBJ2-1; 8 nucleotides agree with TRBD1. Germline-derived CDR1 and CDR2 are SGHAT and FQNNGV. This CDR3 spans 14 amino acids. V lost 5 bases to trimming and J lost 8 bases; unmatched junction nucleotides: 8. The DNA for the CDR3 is TGTGCCAGCAGCACCCGGACAGGGTCCCATGAGCAGTTCTTC. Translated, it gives CASSTRTGSHEQFF.

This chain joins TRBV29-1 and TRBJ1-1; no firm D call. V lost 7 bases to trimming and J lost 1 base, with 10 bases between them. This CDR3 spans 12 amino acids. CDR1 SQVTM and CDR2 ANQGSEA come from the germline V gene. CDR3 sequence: CSAGRWNTEAFF. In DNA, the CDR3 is TGCAGCGCTGGACGTTGGAACACTGAAGCTTTCTTT.

The CDR3 protein is CARFADTKQGSYEQYF. For the CDR3, the DNA is TGCGCCAGGTTTGCGGACACCAAACAGGGCTCCTACGAGCAGTACTTC. The chain has TRBV10-1 and TRBJ2-7, with a tentative D call TRBD1 (6 bases). The CDR3 length is 16 residues. V lost 9 bases and J lost 0, with 21 bases in between. In germline, CDR1 is WNHNN, CDR2 SYGVQD (reference sequence).

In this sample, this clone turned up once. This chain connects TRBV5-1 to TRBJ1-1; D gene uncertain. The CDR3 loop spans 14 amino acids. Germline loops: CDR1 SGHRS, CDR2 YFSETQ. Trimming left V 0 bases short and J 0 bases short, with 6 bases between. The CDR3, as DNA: TGCGCCAGCAGCTTGGGCGCCATGAACACTGAAGCTTTCTTT. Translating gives CASSLGAMNTEAFF. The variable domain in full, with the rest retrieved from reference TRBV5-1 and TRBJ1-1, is KAGVTQTPRYLIKTRGQQVTLSCSPISGHRSVSWYQQTPGQGLQFLFEYFSETQRNKGNFPGRFSGRQFSNSRSEMNVSTLELGDSALYLCASSLGAMNTEAFFGQGTRLTVV.

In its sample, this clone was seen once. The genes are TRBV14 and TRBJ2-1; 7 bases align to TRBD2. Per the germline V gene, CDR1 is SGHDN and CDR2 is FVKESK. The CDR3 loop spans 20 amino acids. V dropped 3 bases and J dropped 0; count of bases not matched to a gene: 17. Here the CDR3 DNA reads TGTGCCAGCAGCCATGCTGGCGGGAGCGGGTTCGGAGTCTCCTACAATGAGCAGTTCTTC. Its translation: CASSHAGGSGFGVSYNEQFF.

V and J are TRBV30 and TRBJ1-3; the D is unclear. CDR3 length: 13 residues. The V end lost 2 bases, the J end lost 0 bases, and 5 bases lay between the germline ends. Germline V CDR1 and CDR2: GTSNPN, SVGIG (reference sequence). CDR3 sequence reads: CAWSSLSGNTIYF. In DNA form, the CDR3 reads TGTGCCTGGAGTAGCCTCTCTGGAAACACCATATATTTT.

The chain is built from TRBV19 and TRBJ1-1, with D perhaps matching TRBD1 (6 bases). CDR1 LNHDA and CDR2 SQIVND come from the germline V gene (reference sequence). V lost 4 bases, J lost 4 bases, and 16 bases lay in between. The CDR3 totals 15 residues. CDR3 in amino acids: CASSSTGFVVTEAFF. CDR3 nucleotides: TGTGCCAGTAGTAGTACAGGGTTTGTGGTCACTGAAGCTTTCTTT.

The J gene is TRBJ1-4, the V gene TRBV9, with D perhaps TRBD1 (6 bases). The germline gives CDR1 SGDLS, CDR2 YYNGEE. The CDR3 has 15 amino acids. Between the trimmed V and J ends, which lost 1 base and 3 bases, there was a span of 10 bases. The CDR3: CASSVLGTPNEKLFF. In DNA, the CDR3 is TGTGCCAGCAGCGTATTGGGGACACCTAATGAAAAACTGTTTTTT.

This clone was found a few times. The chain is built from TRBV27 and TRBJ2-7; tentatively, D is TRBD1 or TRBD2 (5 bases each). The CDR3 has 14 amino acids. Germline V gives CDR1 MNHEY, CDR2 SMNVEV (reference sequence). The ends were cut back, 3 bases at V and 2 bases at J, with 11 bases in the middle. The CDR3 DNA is TGTGCCAGCAGTTTGAGGGGTCCAACCTACGAGCAGTACTTC. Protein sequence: CASSLRGPTYEQYF.

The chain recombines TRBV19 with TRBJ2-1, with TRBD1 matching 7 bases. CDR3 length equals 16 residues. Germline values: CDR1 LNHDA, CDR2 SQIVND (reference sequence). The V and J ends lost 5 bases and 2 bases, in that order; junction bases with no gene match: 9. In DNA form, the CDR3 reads TGTGCCAGTAGTGAGATACAGGGGAGTCCCTACAATGAGCAGTTCTTC. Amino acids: CASSEIQGSPYNEQFF. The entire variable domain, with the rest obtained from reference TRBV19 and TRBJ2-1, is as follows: DGGITQSPKYLFRKEGQNVTLSCEQNLNHDAMYWYRQDPGQGLRLIYYSQIVNDFQKGDIAEGYSVSREKKESFPLTVTSAQKNPTAFYLCASSEIQGSPYNEQFFGPGTRLTVL.

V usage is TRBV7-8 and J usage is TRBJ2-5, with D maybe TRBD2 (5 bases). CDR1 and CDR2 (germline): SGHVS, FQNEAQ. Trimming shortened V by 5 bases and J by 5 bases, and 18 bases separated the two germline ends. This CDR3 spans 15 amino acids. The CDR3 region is CASSARTRGYETQYF. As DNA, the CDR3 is TGTGCCAGCAGCGCCAGGACTCGTGGGTATGAGACCCAGTACTTC.

The CDR3 bases are TGTGCCAGCAGTCCTTCATTCGGACAGGGGGCACGACAGCCCCAGCATTTT. Amino acid sequence: CASSPSFGQGARQPQHF. The rearrangement joins TRBV27 to TRBJ1-5; 11 nucleotides match TRBD1. The CDR3 totals 17 residues. From germline, CDR1 is MNHEY and CDR2 SMNVEV (reference sequence). J lost 7 bases, V lost 5 bases, and 13 bases had no gene match.

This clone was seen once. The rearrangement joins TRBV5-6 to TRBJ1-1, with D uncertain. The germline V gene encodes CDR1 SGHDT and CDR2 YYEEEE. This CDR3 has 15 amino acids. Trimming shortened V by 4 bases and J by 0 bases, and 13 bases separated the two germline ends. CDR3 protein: CASSPRSRLNTEAFF. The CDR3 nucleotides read TGTGCCAGCAGCCCTCGGTCCAGACTGAACACTGAAGCTTTCTTT.

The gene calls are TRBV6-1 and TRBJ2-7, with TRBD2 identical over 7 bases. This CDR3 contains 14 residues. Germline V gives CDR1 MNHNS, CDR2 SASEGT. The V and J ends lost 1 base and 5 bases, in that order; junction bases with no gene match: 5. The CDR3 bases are TGTGCCAGCAGTGAAGGGTCGGGGGGTAACGAGCAGTACTTC. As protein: CASSEGSGGNEQYF.